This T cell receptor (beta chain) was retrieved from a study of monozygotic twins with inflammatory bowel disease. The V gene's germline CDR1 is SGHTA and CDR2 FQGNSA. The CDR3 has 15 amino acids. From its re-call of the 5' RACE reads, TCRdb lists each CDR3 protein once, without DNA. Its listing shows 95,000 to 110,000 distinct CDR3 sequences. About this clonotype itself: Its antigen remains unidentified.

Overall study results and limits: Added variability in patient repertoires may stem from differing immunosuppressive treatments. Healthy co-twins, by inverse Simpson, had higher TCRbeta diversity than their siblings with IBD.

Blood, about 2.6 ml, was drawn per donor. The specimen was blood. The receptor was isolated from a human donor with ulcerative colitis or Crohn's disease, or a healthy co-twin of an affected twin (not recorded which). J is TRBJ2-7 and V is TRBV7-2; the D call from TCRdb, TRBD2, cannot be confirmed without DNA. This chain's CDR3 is CASSVTSGETYEQYF.